The TCR beta chain under discussion was sequenced for a study of cytomegalovirus exposure and HLA in healthy donors. There were likely unrecorded immune exposures, though donors were nominally healthy when sampled. There are 11 residues in the CDR3. V lost 9 bases to trimming and J lost 6 bases, with 11 bases between them. The germline CDR1 and CDR2 sequences are LNHDA and SQIVND (reference sequence). The sample holds a few counts of this clone. PCR primers comprised 60 Vbeta and 13 Jbeta primers. Only in-frame clones appear in the TCRdb table, and some are missing; sequencing was by immunoSEQ multiplex PCR. Found here are roughly 68,000 clones, under 85% of them singletons; the top ten hold approximately 4.7%.

The sequencing input was PBMCs. V gene TRBV19 combines with J gene TRBJ1-1; D is unresolved. This clonotype was obtained from a male donor in good health and CMV-seropositive. The CDR3 bases are TGTGCCAGCAACGATCGGGCTGAAGCTTTCTTT. Its translation is CASNDRAEAFF. Filled out from reference TRBV19 and TRBJ1-1, the complete variable domain reads DGGITQSPKYLFRKEGQNVTLSCEQNLNHDAMYWYRQDPGQGLRLIYYSQIVNDFQKGDIAEGYSVSREKKESFPLTVTSAQKNPTAFYLCASNDRAEAFFGQGTRLTVV.